A selection of T cell receptor beta chains follows, all from one sample in a study of T cell responses to AZD1222 COVID-19 vaccine. Data came from immunoSEQ multiplex PCR; TCRdb stores just in-frame clones and leaves some out. The data hold some 120,000 clones, with approximately 85% observed a single time. The sample was peripheral blood, taken on day 0 of AZD1222 vaccination. The receptors derive from an adult in good health. Both conserved end residues are part of each CDR3. Each record gives: D gene, clone size, J gene, V gene, CDR3 protein, CDR3 DNA. The D gene is left open where the match is weak. Expanded clones are given a class, and other clones once, few, many or no size at all.

d_gene: .; abundance: .; j_gene: TRBJ1-2; v_gene: TRBV5-6; CDR3aa: CASSLDVQAGYNYGYTF; CDR3nt: TGTGCCAGCAGCTTGGATGTGCAGGCCGGCTACAACTATGGCTACACCTTC
d_gene: TRBD1; abundance: once; j_gene: TRBJ1-2; v_gene: TRBV28; CDR3aa: CASSTPGTGVPYGYTF; CDR3nt: TGTGCCAGCAGTACCCCCGGGACAGGGGTGCCCTATGGCTACACCTTC
d_gene: .; abundance: .; j_gene: TRBJ1-3; v_gene: TRBV11-3; CDR3aa: CASRPGAGSGNTIYF; CDR3nt: TGTGCCAGTAGACCGGGCGCAGGCTCTGGAAACACCATATATTTT
d_gene: TRBD2; abundance: once; j_gene: TRBJ2-3; v_gene: TRBV7-3; CDR3aa: CASSWLSGNTDTQYF; CDR3nt: TGTGCCAGCAGCTGGCTAAGCGGGAACACAGATACGCAGTATTTT
d_gene: .; abundance: .; j_gene: TRBJ2-7; v_gene: TRBV7-2; CDR3aa: CASRLGRASYEQYF; CDR3nt: TGTGCCAGCAGACTAGGACGTGCCAGCTACGAGCAGTACTTC
d_gene: TRBD1; abundance: .; j_gene: TRBJ2-5; v_gene: TRBV10-3; CDR3aa: CASQGGQGETQYF; CDR3nt: TGTGCCTCCCAGGGGGGACAGGGGGAGACCCAGTACTTC
d_gene: TRBD1; abundance: few; j_gene: TRBJ2-5; v_gene: TRBV27; CDR3aa: CASSETGWGETQYF; CDR3nt: TGTGCCAGCAGTGAGACAGGGTGGGGAGAGACCCAGTACTTC
d_gene: TRBD2; abundance: .; j_gene: TRBJ2-3; v_gene: TRBV14; CDR3aa: CASRPGGAPDTQYF; CDR3nt: TGTGCCAGCAGGCCCGGGGGGGCCCCAGATACGCAGTATTTT
d_gene: TRBD2; abundance: .; j_gene: TRBJ2-7; v_gene: TRBV9; CDR3aa: CASSPRLAGVEQYF; CDR3nt: TGTGCCAGCAGCCCCCGACTAGCGGGAGTCGAGCAGTACTTC
d_gene: .; abundance: .; j_gene: TRBJ2-7; v_gene: TRBV27; CDR3aa: CASSPTPIEQYF; CDR3nt: TGTGCCAGCAGCCCCACTCCTATCGAGCAGTACTTC
d_gene: .; abundance: .; j_gene: TRBJ1-1; v_gene: TRBV6-4; CDR3aa: CASSDNPGVGNTEAFF; CDR3nt: TGTGCCAGCAGTGACAACCCAGGGGTCGGAAACACTGAAGCTTTCTTT
d_gene: .; abundance: .; j_gene: TRBJ1-6; v_gene: TRBV5-4; CDR3aa: CASSLSLNSPLHF; CDR3nt: TGTGCCAGCAGCTTGAGTCTTAATTCACCCCTCCACTTT
d_gene: .; abundance: .; j_gene: TRBJ2-3; v_gene: TRBV2; CDR3aa: CASSATRRATDTQYF; CDR3nt: TGTGCCAGCAGTGCCACTAGAAGAGCAACAGATACGCAGTATTTT
d_gene: .; abundance: .; j_gene: TRBJ1-1; v_gene: TRBV7-9; CDR3aa: CASSLQEGTEAFF; CDR3nt: TGTGCCAGCAGCTTACAAGAGGGCACTGAAGCTTTCTTT
d_gene: .; abundance: .; j_gene: TRBJ2-3; v_gene: TRBV5-1; CDR3aa: CASSQGLSTDTQYF; CDR3nt: TGCGCCAGCAGCCAAGGACTATCTACAGATACGCAGTATTTT
d_gene: TRBD2; abundance: .; j_gene: TRBJ2-2; v_gene: TRBV6-2/TRBV6-3; CDR3aa: CASSGLAGGFIGTGELFF; CDR3nt: TGTGCCAGCAGCGGACTAGCGGGAGGGTTCATCGGGACCGGGGAGCTGTTTTTT
d_gene: .; abundance: .; j_gene: TRBJ2-1; v_gene: TRBV5-1; CDR3aa: CASSLGRFRGLLNEQFF; CDR3nt: TGCGCCAGCAGCTTGGGGCGGTTTAGAGGCCTGCTAAATGAGCAGTTCTTC
d_gene: .; abundance: few; j_gene: TRBJ1-5; v_gene: TRBV10-3; CDR3aa: CAISEGGGNQPQHF; CDR3nt: TGTGCCATCAGTGAAGGGGGAGGCAATCAGCCCCAGCATTTT
d_gene: .; abundance: .; j_gene: TRBJ1-2; v_gene: TRBV7-2; CDR3aa: CASSSQTGDGYTF; CDR3nt: TGTGCCAGCAGCTCCCAGACAGGAGATGGCTACACCTTC
d_gene: .; abundance: .; j_gene: TRBJ1-4; v_gene: TRBV7-9; CDR3aa: CASSLAYGYEKLFF; CDR3nt: TGTGCCAGCAGCTTAGCATACGGGTATGAAAAACTGTTTTTT
d_gene: .; abundance: .; j_gene: TRBJ2-7; v_gene: TRBV6-2/TRBV6-3; CDR3aa: CASSATNRVSEQYF; CDR3nt: TGTGCCAGCAGTGCCACGAACAGGGTTTCCGAGCAGTACTTC
d_gene: TRBD2; abundance: .; j_gene: TRBJ2-1; v_gene: TRBV7-9; CDR3aa: CASSLARTSGRAGNEQFF; CDR3nt: TGTGCCAGCAGCTTAGCCAGGACTAGCGGGAGGGCAGGCAATGAGCAGTTCTTC
d_gene: .; abundance: .; j_gene: TRBJ2-3; v_gene: TRBV6-4; CDR3aa: CASSAGTTDTQYF; CDR3nt: TGTGCCAGCAGTGCGGGGACCACAGATACGCAGTATTTT
d_gene: TRBD2; abundance: once; j_gene: TRBJ2-5; v_gene: TRBV5-4; CDR3aa: CASSLPGGKTQYF; CDR3nt: TGTGCCAGCAGCTTACCGGGAGGGAAGACCCAGTACTTC
d_gene: TRBD2; abundance: once; j_gene: TRBJ2-7; v_gene: TRBV6-2/TRBV6-3; CDR3aa: CASSSREGGEQYF; CDR3nt: TGTGCCAGCAGTTCCCGGGAGGGGGGCGAGCAGTACTTC
d_gene: .; abundance: .; j_gene: TRBJ1-5; v_gene: TRBV30; CDR3aa: CACGVFEGGGPQHF; CDR3nt: TGTGCCTGTGGCGTCTTCGAAGGGGGAGGACCCCAGCATTTT